This T cell receptor (beta chain) is drawn from a study of cytomegalovirus exposure and HLA in healthy donors. A note on this clone: The antigen remains unidentified.

The CDR3 is 15 residues long. V shed 4 bases and J shed 0 bases, with 13 bases lying between them. The germline V gene has CDR1 LNHDA and CDR2 SQIVND (reference sequence). Both 60 Vbeta primers and 13 Jbeta primers went into the PCR. The protocol was immunoSEQ multiplex PCR, while the TCRdb copy is restricted to in-frame clones and leaves out a portion. The specimen's table records 130,000 or so clones. Study observations and caveats: Previous analysis showed most TCR beta V segments were productive about 87% or about 30% of the time.

This receptor was obtained from a woman in her 40s in good health and CMV-seronegative. The rearrangement uses TRBV19 and TRBJ2-7; D gene ambiguous. Sequenced: PBMCs. The CDR3 sequence is CASSTTLTYSYEQYF. DNA of the CDR3: TGTGCCAGTAGTACCACACTGACATACTCCTACGAGCAGTACTTC. The entire variable domain, with the rest obtained from reference TRBV19 and TRBJ2-7, is as follows: DGGITQSPKYLFRKEGQNVTLSCEQNLNHDAMYWYRQDPGQGLRLIYYSQIVNDFQKGDIAEGYSVSREKKESFPLTVTSAQKNPTAFYLCASSTTLTYSYEQYFGPGTRLTVT.